This T cell receptor beta chain is from a study of T cells in Graves' hyperthyroidism and ophthalmopathy. Study results and limitations: A model of 13 V-J features distinguished ophthalmopathy from stable hyperthyroidism.

Amplification yielded TCR beta CDR3 regions, with RNA transcripts as the source. With the HTBI primer set, the TCR CDR3 went through a first round of RT-PCR. TCRdb re-called the multiplex PCR reads through MiXCR, storing one row per CDR3 protein. This sample yields roughly 500,000 distinct CDR3 sequences, of which roughly 16% are seen a single time; around 28% belongs to the top ten. Concerning this clonotype itself: The antigen is not known.

Trimming pared 4 bases from V and 1 base from J, leaving 17 bases between. This CDR3 is 16 amino acids long. From germline, CDR1 is SGHTA and CDR2 FQGTGA. Pregnant or lactating patients were excluded, as were those with uncontrolled infection or other autoimmune disease. Sequences were obtained from blood. The sequence was collected from a woman aged 30 to 39 with Graves' ophthalmopathy. V usage is TRBV7-3 and J usage is TRBJ2-7; tentatively, D is TRBD2 (6 bases). The CDR3 sequence is CASSSSAGSPSYEQYF. As DNA, the CDR3 is TGTGCCAGCAGCTCTTCCGCGGGGTCTCCATCCTACGAGCAGTACTTC.